This T cell receptor beta chain was sequenced for a study of T cell changes during pregnancy in multiple sclerosis. Profiling relied on immunoSEQ multiplex PCR, and the TCRdb table lists in-frame clones only, not all of them. Of more than 55,000 clones in the sample, approximately 90% were seen once. V shed 1 base and J 8 bases; nucleotides not matched to a gene: 9. Germline assignment: CDR1 GTSNPN and CDR2 SVGIG (reference sequence). This CDR3 comprises 14 residues. The source is a female donor with multiple sclerosis, enrolled in a pregnancy study. This rearrangement joins TRBV30 to TRBJ1-2, with TRBD1 identical over 8 bases. The material sequenced was peripheral blood, taken in the second trimester of pregnancy. The CDR3 loop reads CAWSASQGAQGYTF. In DNA, the CDR3 is TGTGCCTGGAGTGCTTCCCAGGGGGCGCAGGGCTACACCTTC.